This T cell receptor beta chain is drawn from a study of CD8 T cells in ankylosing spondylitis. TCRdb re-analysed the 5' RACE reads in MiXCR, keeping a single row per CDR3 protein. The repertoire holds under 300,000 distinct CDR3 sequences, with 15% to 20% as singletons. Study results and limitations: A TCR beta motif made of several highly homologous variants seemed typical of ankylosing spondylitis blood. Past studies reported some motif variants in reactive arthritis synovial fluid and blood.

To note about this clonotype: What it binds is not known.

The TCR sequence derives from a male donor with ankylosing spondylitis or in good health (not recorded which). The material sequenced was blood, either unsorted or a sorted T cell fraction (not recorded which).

The CDR3 bases are TGTGCCAGCAGCGTAGGGGGGGGGGACCCCTTCTACGAGCAGTACTTC. Translated: CASSVGGGDPFYEQYF. V usage is TRBV9 and J usage is TRBJ2-7, with 7 bases matching TRBD2. J gave up 3 bases and V 0 bases, and 9 bases lay outside the gene matches. The CDR3 consists of 16 residues. The germline V gene has CDR1 SGDLS and CDR2 YYNGEE.